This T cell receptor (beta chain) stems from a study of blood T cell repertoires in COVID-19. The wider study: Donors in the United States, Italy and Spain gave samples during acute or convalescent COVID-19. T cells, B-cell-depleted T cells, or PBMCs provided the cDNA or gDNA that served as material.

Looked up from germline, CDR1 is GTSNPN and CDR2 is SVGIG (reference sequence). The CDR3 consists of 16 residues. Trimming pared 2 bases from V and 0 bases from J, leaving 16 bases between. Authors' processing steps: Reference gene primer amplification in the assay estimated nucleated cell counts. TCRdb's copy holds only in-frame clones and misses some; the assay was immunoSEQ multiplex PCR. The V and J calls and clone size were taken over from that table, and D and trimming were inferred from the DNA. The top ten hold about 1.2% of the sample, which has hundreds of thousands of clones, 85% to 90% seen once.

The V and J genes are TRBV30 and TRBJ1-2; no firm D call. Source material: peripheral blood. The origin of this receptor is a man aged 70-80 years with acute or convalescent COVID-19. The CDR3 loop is CAWSTLGGLTNYGYTF. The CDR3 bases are TGTGCCTGGAGTACCCTCGGTGGACTGACTAACTATGGCTACACCTTC.